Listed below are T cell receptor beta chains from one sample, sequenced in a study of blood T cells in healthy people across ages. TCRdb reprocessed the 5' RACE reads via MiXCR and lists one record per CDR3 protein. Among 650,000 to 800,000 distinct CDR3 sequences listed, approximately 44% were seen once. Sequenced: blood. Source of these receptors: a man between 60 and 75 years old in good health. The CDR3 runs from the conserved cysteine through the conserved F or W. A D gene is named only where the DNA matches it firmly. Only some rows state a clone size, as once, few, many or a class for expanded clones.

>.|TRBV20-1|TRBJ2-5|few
CSARGGGRRGTYQETQYF
TGCAGTGCTAGAGGAGGGGGGAGGAGGGGGACATACCAAGAGACCCAGTACTTC
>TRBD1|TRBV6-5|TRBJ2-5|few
CASSYQGVLETQYF
TGTGCCAGCAGTTACCAGGGGGTGTTGGAGACCCAGTACTTC
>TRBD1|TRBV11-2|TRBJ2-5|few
CASSHQGARWETQYF
TGTGCCAGCAGTCATCAGGGGGCAAGATGGGAGACCCAGTACTTC
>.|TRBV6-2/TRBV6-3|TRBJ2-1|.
CASRGALQFF
TGTGCCAGCAGAGGAGCGTTGCAGTTCTTC
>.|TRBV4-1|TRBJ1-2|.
CASSQGGREMGYTF
TGCGCCAGCAGCCAAGGGGGCAGGGAAATGGGCTACACCTTC
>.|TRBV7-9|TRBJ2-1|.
CASSLEIGGNNEQFF
TGTGCCAGCAGCTTAGAGATCGGGGGCAACAATGAGCAGTTCTTC
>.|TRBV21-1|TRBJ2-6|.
CASKTGPISSGANVLTF
TGTGCCAGCAAAACAGGGCCTATAAGCTCTGGGGCCAACGTCCTGACTTTC
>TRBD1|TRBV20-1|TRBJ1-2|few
CSAKGQGSNYGYTF
TGCAGTGCTAAAGGACAGGGATCTAACTATGGCTACACCTTC
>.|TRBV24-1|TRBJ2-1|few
CATSDSGYEQFF
TGTGCCACCAGTGATTCGGGCTATGAGCAGTTCTTC
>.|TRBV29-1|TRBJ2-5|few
CSVIVGETQYF
TGCAGCGTTATTGTGGGAGAGACCCAGTACTTC
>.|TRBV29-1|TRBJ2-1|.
CSAASNEQFF
TGCAGCGCAGCCAGCAATGAGCAGTTCTTC
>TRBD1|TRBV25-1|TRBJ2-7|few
CASAGTGIYEQYF
TGTGCCTCTGCGGGGACAGGGATTTACGAGCAGTACTTC
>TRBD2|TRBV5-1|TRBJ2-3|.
CASSGTGTSGGAIDTQYF
TGCGCCAGCAGCGGGACCGGGACTAGCGGGGGGGCCATAGATACGCAGTATTTT
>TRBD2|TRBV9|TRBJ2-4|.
CASSVGASGGGEQYF
TGTGCCAGCAGCGTAGGTGCTAGCGGGGGTGGAGAGCAGTACTTC
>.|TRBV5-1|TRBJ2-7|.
CASKYHGGTYEQYF
TGCGCCAGCAAGTACCACGGCGGAACCTACGAGCAGTACTTC
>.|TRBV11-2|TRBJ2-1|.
CASSLRVRNEQFF
TGTGCCAGCAGCTTAAGGGTCCGCAATGAGCAGTTCTTC
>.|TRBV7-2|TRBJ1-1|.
CASSLDRGMNTEAFF
TGTGCCAGCAGCTTAGACCGGGGGATGAACACTGAAGCTTTCTTT
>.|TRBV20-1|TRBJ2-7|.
CSATGISYEQYF
TGCAGTGCTACAGGGATTTCCTACGAGCAGTACTTC
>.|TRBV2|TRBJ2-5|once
CASRGEGQPYF
TGTGCCAGCAGGGGGGAAGGACAACCGTACTTC
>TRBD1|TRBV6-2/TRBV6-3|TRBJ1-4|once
CANSQGFRGTEKLFF
TGTGCCAACAGTCAAGGATTCAGGGGGACCGAAAAACTGTTTTTT
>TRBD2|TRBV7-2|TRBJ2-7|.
CASSPRLAGGREQYF
TGTGCCAGCAGTCCTCGACTAGCGGGGGGGCGCGAGCAGTACTTC
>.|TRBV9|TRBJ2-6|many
CATSRSPGANVLTF
TGTGCCACCAGCAGGTCACCTGGGGCCAACGTCCTGACTTTC
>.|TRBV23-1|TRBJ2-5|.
CASSHCGDLQGTQYF
TGCGCCAGCAGTCATTGCGGGGACTTACAAGGGACCCAGTACTTC
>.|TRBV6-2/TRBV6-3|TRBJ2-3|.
CASHEGADTQYF
TGTGCCAGCCATGAGGGGGCAGATACGCAGTATTTT
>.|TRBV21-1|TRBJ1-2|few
CASSKVRWGGNGYTF
TGTGCCAGCAGCAAAGTTCGTTGGGGAGGAAATGGCTACACCTTC
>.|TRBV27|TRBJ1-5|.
CASSLKGGGYSNQPQHF
TGTGCCAGCAGTTTAAAAGGGGGGGGTTATAGCAATCAGCCCCAGCATTTT
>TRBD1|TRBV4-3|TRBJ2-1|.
CASSQRAQGASYNEQFF
TGCGCCAGCAGCCAAAGGGCACAGGGGGCAAGCTACAATGAGCAGTTCTTC
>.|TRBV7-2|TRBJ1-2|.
CASSLDVAGYYGYTF
TGTGCCAGCAGCTTAGATGTCGCCGGATACTATGGCTACACCTTC
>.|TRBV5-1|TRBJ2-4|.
CASSFEHGLQYF
TGCGCCAGCAGCTTCGAGCATGGCTTGCAGTACTTC
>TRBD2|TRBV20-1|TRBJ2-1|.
CSATRTSGGVDEQFF
TGCAGTGCTACCCGGACTAGCGGGGGGGTGGATGAGCAGTTCTTC
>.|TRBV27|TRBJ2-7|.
CASSLSRSSYEQYF
TGTGCCAGCAGTTTATCTAGGAGCTCCTACGAGCAGTACTTC
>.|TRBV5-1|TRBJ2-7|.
CASTETGKNEQYF
TGCGCCAGCACGGAGACGGGGAAAAATGAGCAGTACTTC
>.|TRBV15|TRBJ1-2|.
CATRGLGDYGYTF
TGTGCCACCAGAGGATTAGGGGACTATGGCTACACCTTC
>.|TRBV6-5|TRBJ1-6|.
CASSLRGRNSPLHF
TGTGCCAGCAGTTTACGGGGGCGGAATTCACCCCTCCACTTT
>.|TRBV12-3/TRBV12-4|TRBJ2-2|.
CASSFEGATGELFF
TGTGCCAGCAGTTTTGAGGGTGCAACCGGGGAGCTGTTTTTT
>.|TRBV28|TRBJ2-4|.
CATSGPLKNIQYF
TGTGCCACCTCGGGACCCTTGAAAAACATTCAGTACTTC